This TCR beta chain was profiled in a study of glioma-infiltrating T cells. Overall study findings and caveats: Tissue and blood shared very few CDR3 sequences. Non-neoplastic patients had below-expected tissue-blood divergence, while all gliomas exceeded expectation.

Using RNA template, CDR3s of TCR alpha and beta were amplified with iRepertoire arm-PCR. TCRdb reanalysed the multiplex PCR reads using MiXCR and keeps one entry per CDR3 protein. Seen here are approximately 45,000 distinct CDR3 sequences, around 22% observed once, and the top ten hold roughly 6.1%. Germline V gene sequence: CDR1 SGHRS, CDR2 YFSETQ. V was pared by 7 bases and J by 5 bases, with 12 bases between. The CDR3 covers 12 residues. Ten or more counts support this clonotype. Its specificity is unknown. The sequence was obtained from a human donor with low-grade glioma or glioblastoma, undergoing nonglioma brain surgery, or in good health (not recorded which). Sequencing was performed on glioma tissue, nonneoplastic brain tissue, or PBMCs (not recorded which). J is TRBJ1-1 and V is TRBV5-1; D not certain. In nucleotides, the CDR3 is TGCGCCAGCCGGCTTGGTGGGACTGAAGCTTTCTTT. Translation gives CASRLGGTEAFF.